Listed below are T cell receptor beta chains from one sample, sequenced in a study of blood T cell repertoires in COVID-19. Clones were sequenced by immunoSEQ multiplex PCR, and TCRdb holds only the in-frame ones, with some missing. The top ten clones hold less than 8.5% of a sample with tens of thousands of clones, around 90% of them seen once. Sequencing was done on a sample of peripheral blood. The receptor set was obtained from a human donor in a cohort sampled during active COVID-19. Each CDR3 is given with its conserved first and last residue. The D gene is left open where the match is weak. Rows may omit the clone size; those that give it use once, few, many or a size class.

j_gene: TRBJ2-3; abundance: .; v_gene: TRBV7-2; d_gene: TRBD1; CDR3aa: CASSLRGQGNTDTQYF; CDR3nt: TGTGCCAGCAGCCTGAGGGGACAGGGGAATACAGATACGCAGTATTTT
j_gene: TRBJ1-3; abundance: once; v_gene: TRBV10-3; d_gene: TRBD1; CDR3aa: CAISERPGGTIYF; CDR3nt: TGTGCCATCAGTGAGAGGCCAGGGGGCACCATATATTTT
j_gene: TRBJ2-1; abundance: .; v_gene: TRBV7-9; d_gene: .; CDR3aa: CASSLAPQRSYNEQFF; CDR3nt: TGTGCCAGCAGCTTAGCACCCCAGCGGAGTTACAATGAGCAGTTCTTC
j_gene: TRBJ2-5; abundance: .; v_gene: TRBV19; d_gene: .; CDR3aa: CASSTTGLPETQYF; CDR3nt: TGTGCCAGTAGTACAACAGGGTTACCTGAGACCCAGTACTTC
j_gene: TRBJ2-6; abundance: .; v_gene: TRBV18; d_gene: .; CDR3aa: CASSPGAGANVLTF; CDR3nt: TGTGCCAGCTCACCAGGAGCGGGGGCCAACGTCCTGACTTTC
j_gene: TRBJ2-2; abundance: .; v_gene: TRBV24-1; d_gene: .; CDR3aa: CATAARNTGELFF; CDR3nt: TGTGCCACCGCGGCGAGGAACACCGGGGAGCTGTTTTTT
j_gene: TRBJ1-2; abundance: .; v_gene: TRBV6-6; d_gene: .; CDR3aa: CASTLDSYGYTF; CDR3nt: TGTGCCAGCACCCTCGACAGCTATGGCTACACCTTC
j_gene: TRBJ2-7; abundance: .; v_gene: TRBV25-1; d_gene: .; CDR3aa: CASSAPGLTSYEQYF; CDR3nt: TGTGCCAGCAGTGCACCAGGACTGACCTCCTACGAGCAGTACTTC
j_gene: TRBJ1-5; abundance: .; v_gene: TRBV7-2; d_gene: .; CDR3aa: CASSLRGRVNNQPQHF; CDR3nt: TGTGCCAGCAGCTTAAGGGGCCGGGTCAACAATCAGCCCCAGCATTTT
j_gene: TRBJ2-7; abundance: few; v_gene: TRBV5-1; d_gene: .; CDR3aa: CASSPGEGPRLFSYEQYF; CDR3nt: TGCGCCAGCAGCCCGGGAGAGGGACCAAGGCTGTTTTCCTACGAGCAGTACTTC
j_gene: TRBJ1-5; abundance: few; v_gene: TRBV10-3; d_gene: .; CDR3aa: CAISEGENQPQHF; CDR3nt: TGTGCCATCAGTGAAGGGGAAAATCAGCCCCAGCATTTT
j_gene: TRBJ2-4; abundance: .; v_gene: TRBV19; d_gene: .; CDR3aa: CASSMAGALAKNIQYF; CDR3nt: TGTGCCAGTAGTATGGCCGGAGCTCTAGCCAAAAACATTCAGTACTTC
j_gene: TRBJ2-5; abundance: .; v_gene: TRBV7-7; d_gene: TRBD2; CDR3aa: CASSFAGGLAGGRETQYF; CDR3nt: TGTGCCAGCAGCTTTGCTGGTGGGCTAGCGGGGGGGCGAGAGACCCAGTACTTC
j_gene: TRBJ1-6; abundance: .; v_gene: TRBV19; d_gene: .; CDR3aa: CASSIPGLYSPLHF; CDR3nt: TGTGCCAGTAGTATCCCCGGACTTTATTCACCCCTCCACTTT
j_gene: TRBJ1-6; abundance: .; v_gene: TRBV2; d_gene: TRBD1; CDR3aa: CASSPGTDNSPLHF; CDR3nt: TGTGCCAGCAGTCCCGGGACAGACAATTCACCCCTCCACTTT
j_gene: TRBJ2-5; abundance: .; v_gene: TRBV5-1; d_gene: TRBD2; CDR3aa: CASSLVLASTQETQYF; CDR3nt: TGCGCCAGCAGCTTGGTACTAGCGAGTACCCAAGAGACCCAGTACTTC
j_gene: TRBJ2-1; abundance: .; v_gene: TRBV5-4; d_gene: TRBD2; CDR3aa: CASSFPGGPRQFF; CDR3nt: TGTGCCAGCAGCTTCCCGGGAGGGCCCCGGCAGTTCTTC
j_gene: TRBJ1-3; abundance: .; v_gene: TRBV7-9; d_gene: .; CDR3aa: CASSLAGSSGNTIYF; CDR3nt: TGTGCCAGCAGCTTAGCCGGGAGCTCTGGAAACACCATATATTTT
j_gene: TRBJ2-2; abundance: .; v_gene: TRBV27; d_gene: .; CDR3aa: CASSIQGTTGELFF; CDR3nt: TGTGCCAGCAGTATACAGGGGACTACCGGGGAGCTGTTTTTT
j_gene: TRBJ1-2; abundance: .; v_gene: TRBV30; d_gene: .; CDR3aa: CAWSYRARDGYTF; CDR3nt: TGTGCCTGGAGTTACAGAGCGAGGGATGGCTACACCTTC
j_gene: TRBJ2-7; abundance: .; v_gene: TRBV6-5; d_gene: TRBD2; CDR3aa: CASSYSGTSGSYEQYF; CDR3nt: TGTGCCAGCAGTTACTCCGGGACTAGCGGTTCCTACGAGCAGTACTTC
j_gene: TRBJ1-2; abundance: .; v_gene: TRBV7-3; d_gene: .; CDR3aa: CASSSQGGSGYTF; CDR3nt: TGTGCCAGCAGCTCCCAGGGAGGTAGCGGCTACACCTTC
j_gene: TRBJ2-3; abundance: .; v_gene: TRBV9; d_gene: .; CDR3aa: CASSVGTTDTQYF; CDR3nt: TGTGCCAGCAGCGTAGGAACTACAGATACGCAGTATTTT
j_gene: TRBJ1-1; abundance: .; v_gene: TRBV7-2; d_gene: .; CDR3aa: CASSYVAGVMNTEAFF; CDR3nt: TGTGCCAGCAGCTATGTGGCAGGGGTCATGAACACTGAAGCTTTCTTT
j_gene: TRBJ2-3; abundance: .; v_gene: TRBV11-2; d_gene: .; CDR3aa: CASSLGASTDTQYF; CDR3nt: TGTGCCAGCAGCTTGGGGGCTTCCACAGATACGCAGTATTTT
j_gene: TRBJ1-2; abundance: .; v_gene: TRBV9; d_gene: .; CDR3aa: CASSVGEGRSNYGYTF; CDR3nt: TGTGCCAGCAGCGTAGGGGAGGGCAGGTCTAACTATGGCTACACCTTC
j_gene: TRBJ1-2; abundance: .; v_gene: TRBV27; d_gene: TRBD1; CDR3aa: CASSPPGQGAGSYGYTF; CDR3nt: TGTGCCAGCAGTCCCCCGGGACAGGGGGCGGGAAGCTATGGCTACACCTTC
j_gene: TRBJ2-7; abundance: .; v_gene: TRBV5-1; d_gene: .; CDR3aa: CASSLVASSYEQYF; CDR3nt: TGCGCCAGCAGCTTGGTAGCCAGCTCCTACGAGCAGTACTTC
j_gene: TRBJ2-3; abundance: .; v_gene: TRBV18; d_gene: .; CDR3aa: CASSPIEDTQYF; CDR3nt: TGTGCCAGCTCACCAATAGAGGATACGCAGTATTTT
j_gene: TRBJ1-2; abundance: .; v_gene: TRBV21-1; d_gene: .; CDR3aa: CASSKAGTGLRYGYTF; CDR3nt: TGTGCCAGCAGCAAAGCGGGGACAGGACTTCGGTATGGCTACACCTTC
j_gene: TRBJ2-1; abundance: .; v_gene: TRBV5-4; d_gene: .; CDR3aa: CASTLGGGPSYNEQFF; CDR3nt: TGTGCCAGCACCCTGGGCGGCGGGCCCTCCTACAATGAGCAGTTCTTC
j_gene: TRBJ2-2; abundance: .; v_gene: TRBV4-1; d_gene: TRBD1; CDR3aa: CASSQRSDRGRSNTGELFF; CDR3nt: TGCGCCAGCAGCCAAAGGTCGGACAGGGGGAGATCGAACACCGGGGAGCTGTTTTTT
j_gene: TRBJ2-7; abundance: few; v_gene: TRBV5-4; d_gene: TRBD1; CDR3aa: CASSAWTGLDEQYF; CDR3nt: TGTGCCAGCAGCGCCTGGACAGGGTTAGACGAGCAGTACTTC
j_gene: TRBJ2-1; abundance: .; v_gene: TRBV28; d_gene: .; CDR3aa: CASSPITGLSSYNEQFF; CDR3nt: TGTGCCAGCAGTCCGATAACAGGGCTCAGCTCCTACAATGAGCAGTTCTTC
j_gene: TRBJ1-2; abundance: .; v_gene: TRBV6-1; d_gene: .; CDR3aa: CASSETGTYGYTF; CDR3nt: TGTGCCAGCAGTGAAACAGGAACCTATGGCTACACCTTC
j_gene: TRBJ1-2; abundance: .; v_gene: TRBV11-2; d_gene: .; CDR3aa: CASSLDRGGGYTF; CDR3nt: TGTGCCAGCAGCTTAGATCGGGGGGGTGGCTACACCTTC
j_gene: TRBJ2-3; abundance: once; v_gene: TRBV7-8; d_gene: TRBD1; CDR3aa: CASSLPDRGQKSTDTQYF; CDR3nt: TGTGCCAGCAGCTTACCCGACAGGGGCCAAAAAAGCACAGATACGCAGTATTTT